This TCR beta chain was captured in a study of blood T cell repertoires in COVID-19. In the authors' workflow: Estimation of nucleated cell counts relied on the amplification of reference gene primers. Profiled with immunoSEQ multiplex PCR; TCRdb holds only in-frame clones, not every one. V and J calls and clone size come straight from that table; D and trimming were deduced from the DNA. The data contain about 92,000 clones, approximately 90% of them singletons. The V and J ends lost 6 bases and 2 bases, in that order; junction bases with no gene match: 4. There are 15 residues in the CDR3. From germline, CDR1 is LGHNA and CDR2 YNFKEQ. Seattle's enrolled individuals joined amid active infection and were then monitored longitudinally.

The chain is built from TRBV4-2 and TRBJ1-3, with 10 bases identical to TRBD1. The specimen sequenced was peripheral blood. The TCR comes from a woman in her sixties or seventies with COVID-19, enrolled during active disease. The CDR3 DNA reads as TGTGCCAGCAGACCTGGGACAGGGGCTGGAAACACCATATATTTT. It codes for CASRPGTGAGNTIYF.